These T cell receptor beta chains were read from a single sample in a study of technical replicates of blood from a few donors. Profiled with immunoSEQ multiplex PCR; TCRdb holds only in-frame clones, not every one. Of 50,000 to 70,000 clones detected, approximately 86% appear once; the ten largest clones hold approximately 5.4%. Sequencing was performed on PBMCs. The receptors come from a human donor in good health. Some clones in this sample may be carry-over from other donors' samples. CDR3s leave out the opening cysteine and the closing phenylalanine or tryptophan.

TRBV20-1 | SATREDTQY
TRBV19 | ASSITTSSNYEQY
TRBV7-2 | ASSVESEQF
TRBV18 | ASSQGVSSYNSPLH
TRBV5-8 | ASTYIRGFGSNQPQH
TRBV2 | ASSEPRRDSYEQY
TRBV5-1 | ASSPSGGYNEQF
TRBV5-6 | ASSLGDRVMGYT
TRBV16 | ASSLRLAGFSDNEQF
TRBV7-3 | ASSLSGGAAGNTIY
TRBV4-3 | ASSQAGTDYEQY
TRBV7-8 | ASSLAATSGRAPYEQY
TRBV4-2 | ASSQDHGGTEAF
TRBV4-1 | ASSQVAGVAF
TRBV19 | ASSIFWTGVSNQPQH
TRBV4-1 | ASSQDFSYEQY
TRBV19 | ASSSQGAQPQH
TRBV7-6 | ASSPPSTGIEAF
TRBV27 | AYLPPGALDWTAGTRETQY
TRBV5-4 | ASSPTGTNEKLF